A selection of T cell receptor beta chains follows, all from one sample in a study of T-cell reconstitution after alpha-beta-depleted transplantation in children. TCRdb re-derived calls from the PCR reads in MiXCR, one entry per CDR3 protein. The repertoire holds 190,000 or so distinct CDR3 sequences, with about 6.3% as singletons. The material was PBMCs from the stem cell graft donor, obtained from the stem cell graft. Receptor source: a human donor who donated a stem cell graft to a child with Wiskott-Aldrich syndrome. Both conserved end residues are part of each CDR3. D genes are given only for firm matches. Clone size is stated in some rows and not others, as once, few, many or a class when expanded.

d_call	j_call	v_call	clone_size	cdr3_aa	cdr3_nt
NA	TRBJ2-7	TRBV12-3/TRBV12-4	many	CASIQRARGSYEQYF	TGTGCCAGCATCCAGAGGGCGAGGGGATCCTACGAGCAGTACTTC
TRBD1	TRBJ1-1	TRBV5-1	NA	CASSLQGPQTEAFF	TGCGCCAGCAGCTTACAGGGGCCCCAAACTGAAGCTTTCTTT
TRBD2	TRBJ2-7	TRBV12-3/TRBV12-4	many	CASSSPSTSGSYEQYF	TGTGCCAGCAGTTCACCGTCGACTAGCGGGTCCTACGAGCAGTACTTC
NA	TRBJ2-1	TRBV9	many	CASSEAGTVGNEQFF	TGTGCCAGCAGCGAAGCAGGGACCGTGGGAAATGAGCAGTTCTTC
NA	TRBJ2-7	TRBV7-8	many	CASSFVNRDVSYEQYF	TGTGCCAGCAGCTTTGTTAACCGGGACGTCTCCTACGAGCAGTACTTC
NA	TRBJ1-1	TRBV12-3/TRBV12-4	many	CASSFWQVTEAFF	TGTGCCAGCAGTTTCTGGCAGGTCACTGAAGCTTTCTTT
NA	TRBJ1-3	TRBV3-1	few	CASSRRAVWDTVSGNTIYF	TGTGCCAGCAGCCGGCGGGCGGTTTGGGACACTGTCTCTGGAAACACCATATATTTT
NA	TRBJ2-7	TRBV11-3	NA	CASSHEGVSYEQYF	TGTGCCAGCAGCCATGAGGGAGTTTCGTACGAGCAGTACTTC
NA	TRBJ1-2	TRBV6-6	many	CASSWTEVGGYTF	TGTGCCAGCAGTTGGACAGAAGTAGGTGGCTACACCTTC
TRBD1	TRBJ2-7	TRBV29-1	few	CSVTTGGDEQYF	TGCAGCGTTACGACAGGGGGCGACGAGCAGTACTTC
NA	TRBJ2-2	TRBV20-1	few	CSAFRRVNTGELFF	TGCAGTGCTTTCCGGAGGGTGAACACCGGGGAGCTGTTTTTT
NA	TRBJ2-1	TRBV24-1	many	CATSDLSNSGSSYNEQFF	TGTGCCACCAGTGATTTGTCCAATAGCGGAAGCTCCTACAATGAGCAGTTCTTC
NA	TRBJ2-7	TRBV9	many	CASSDLRRSYEQYF	TGTGCCAGCAGCGACCTCAGGCGCTCCTACGAGCAGTACTTC
NA	TRBJ1-5	TRBV7-8	few	CASSLVDRGRYSNQPQHF	TGTGCCAGCAGCTTAGTGGATCGGGGCAGATATAGCAATCAGCCCCAGCATTTT
NA	TRBJ2-5	TRBV6-1	many	CASSRAGDVQQETQYF	TGTGCCAGCAGCCGCGCCGGAGACGTTCAACAAGAGACCCAGTACTTC
NA	TRBJ1-4	TRBV9	many	CASSFGLRNEKLFF	TGTGCCAGCAGCTTCGGTCTCCGTAATGAAAAACTGTTTTTT
NA	TRBJ2-3	TRBV20-1	few	CSAVYSGRKASDTQYF	TGCAGTGCTGTATACTCGGGGCGGAAGGCCTCAGATACGCAGTATTTT
NA	TRBJ2-1	TRBV9	many	CASSVSGRSSYNEQFF	TGTGCCAGCAGCGTATCGGGCAGGAGCTCCTACAATGAGCAGTTCTTC
NA	TRBJ1-4	TRBV5-5	many	CASSIYRSTNEKLFF	TGTGCCAGCAGTATATACAGGTCGACTAATGAAAAACTGTTTTTT
TRBD2	TRBJ2-1	TRBV20-1	many	CSARSGGRPYNEQFF	TGCAGTGCTAGGTCTGGCGGGAGGCCCTACAATGAGCAGTTTTTC
NA	TRBJ1-4	TRBV12-3/TRBV12-4	NA	CASSLRGSQREKLFF	TGTGCCAGCAGTTTAAGGGGATCTCAACGCGAAAAACTGTTTTTT
NA	TRBJ2-1	TRBV20-1	many	CSAGTLNNEQFF	TGCAGTGCTGGGACTTTAAACAATGAGCAGTTCTTC
TRBD2	TRBJ2-3	TRBV10-3	many	CAISESLAGVTDTQYF	TGTGCCATCAGTGAGTCGCTAGCGGGAGTCACAGATACGCAGTATTTT